These 26 T cell receptor beta chains originate from one sample sequenced in a study of long-term antiretroviral therapy in people with HIV. The immunoSEQ assay was v3.0, run at survey level. TCRdb keeps only in-frame clones here, not all; method: immunoSEQ multiplex PCR. The sample yields some 29,000 clones, more than 75% seen once. This specimen was unsorted PBMCs, taken 0.5 years after starting antiretroviral therapy. These receptors were obtained from a woman younger than 30 with HIV.

The chain couples TRBV5-4 to TRBJ2-3, with D perhaps TRBD2 (6 bases). There are 13 residues in the CDR3. In germline, CDR1 is SGHNT, CDR2 YYREEE (reference sequence). The V end lost 0 bases, the J end lost 5 bases, and 7 bases lay between the germline ends. The CDR3 nucleotides are TGTGCCAGCAGCTTGGCCGGGGGAGATACGCAGTATTTT. It specifies CASSLAGGDTQYF.

This clone was counted once. This chain joins TRBV5-5 and TRBJ2-7; TRBD2 is a possible D gene (5 bases). CDR1 and CDR2 (germline): SGHKS, YYEKEE (reference sequence). V lost 0 bases and J lost 4, with 11 bases in between. The CDR3 covers 14 residues. The chain's CDR3 is CASSLVGREYEQYF. DNA for the CDR3: TGTGCCAGCAGCTTGGTTGGTCGGGAATACGAGCAGTACTTC.

The chain joins TRBV7-2 to TRBJ1-2; D gene unclear. Trimming removed 2 bases from V and 4 bases from J, with 11 bases in between. Germline loops: CDR1 SGHTA, CDR2 FQGNSA. The CDR3 is 14 amino acids. The CDR3 spells CASSLFGQTYGYTF. Written as DNA, the CDR3 is TGTGCCAGCAGCTTATTCGGGCAAACCTATGGCTACACCTTC.

V and J are TRBV2 and TRBJ2-2, with D tentatively TRBD1 or TRBD2 (5 bases each). Germline loops: CDR1 SNHLY, CDR2 FYNNEI. V gave up 7 bases and J gave up 5 bases, with 14 bases separating them. This CDR3 region has 14 residues. This chain's CDR3 is CASTSGPRTGELFF. CDR3 in DNA: TGTGCCAGCACCTCGGGACCTCGGACCGGGGAGCTGTTTTTT.

The rearrangement joins TRBV7-3 to TRBJ2-1; possible D gene TRBD2, 7 bases. The germline gives CDR1 SGHTA, CDR2 FQGTGA. This CDR3 contains 18 residues. The V end was cut by 1 base, the J end by 1 base, with 17 bases between. Written as DNA, the CDR3 is TGTGCCAGCAGCTTAAAAGGCGGGGGCGTGGGTTCCTACAATGAGCAGTTCTTC. Protein product: CASSLKGGGVGSYNEQFF.

DNA of the CDR3: TGTGCCAGCAGCGCTCGACAGGGTGGGGCGACTGAAGCTTTCTTT. This gives the protein CASSARQGGATEAFF. The chain is built from TRBV28 and TRBJ1-1; 7 bases line up with TRBD1. With 6 bases clipped from V and 5 bases from J, the junction kept 12 bases outside the gene matches. The germline V gene encodes CDR1 MDHEN and CDR2 SYDVKM. The CDR3 is made up of 15 amino acids.

The genes are TRBV6-1 and TRBJ2-3, with TRBD2 matching over 10 bases. CDR1 and CDR2 (germline): MNHNS, SASEGT. Trimming at V came to 8 bases and at J to 2 bases, leaving 7 bases not matched to a gene. The CDR3 covers 15 residues. DNA for the CDR3: TGTGCCAGCCCCACCCTAGCGGGAGCCACAGATACGCAGTATTTT. Translated, it gives CASPTLAGATDTQYF.

V is TRBV10-3 and J is TRBJ1-3; no firm D call. The CDR3 is 16 amino acids. Trimming removed 2 bases at V and 0 bases at J, with 11 bases between. CDR1 ENHRY and CDR2 SYGVKD come from the germline V gene. The CDR3 DNA reads as TGTGCCATCAGTGAGGTAGACCCGGGCTCTGGAAACACCATATATTTT. It yields the protein CAISEVDPGSGNTIYF.

This CDR3 reads CASSRQGDVNTEAFF. The CDR3 DNA follows: TGTGCCAGCAGCCGACAGGGTGATGTGAACACTGAAGCTTTCTTT. This chain links TRBV16 with TRBJ1-1; TRBD1 matches at 7 bases. V lost 4 bases and J lost 0; bases outside the gene matches: 5. Looked up from germline, CDR1 is KGHSY and CDR2 is FQNENV. The CDR3 totals 15 residues.

This chain links TRBV9 with TRBJ2-7, with D hard to call. Germline CDR1 is SGDLS and CDR2 is YYNGEE. The CDR3 has 13 amino acids. Trimming took off 0 bases at V and 1 base at J, with 5 bases between the two ends. In DNA, the CDR3 is TGTGCCAGCAGCGTAGGTGGTTCCTACGAGCAGTACTTC. Protein: CASSVGGSYEQYF.

The chain has TRBV28 and TRBJ1-1, with 7 positions matching TRBD1. With 8 bases clipped from V and 7 bases from J, the junction kept 19 bases outside the gene matches. The CDR3 spans 16 residues. Germline V gene data show CDR1 as MDHEN and CDR2 as SYDVKM. CDR3 in DNA: TGTGCCAGCCGAAGGGCAGGGGGAGAGGGGGGGAATGAAGCTTTCTTT. This gives the protein CASRRAGGEGGNEAFF. Using reference TRBV28 and TRBJ1-1 for the parts outside the CDR3, the full variable domain is DVKVTQSSRYLVKRTGEKVFLECVQDMDHENMFWYRQDPGLGLRLIYFSYDVKMKEKGDIPEGYSVSREKKERFSLILESASTNQTSMYLCASRRAGGEGGNEAFFGQGTRLTVV.

V is TRBV5-4 and J is TRBJ2-7; possibly TRBD1 or TRBD2 for D (5 bases each). Trimming cost V 9 bases and J 3 bases, with 19 bases left between them. CDR3 length equals 14 residues. Germline CDR1 reads SGHNT; CDR2 reads YYREEE (reference sequence). The CDR3 nucleotides read TGTGCCACCCGCTCGGGGCGACGGGTCTACGAGCAGTACTTC. It is translated as CATRSGRRVYEQYF.

The gene calls are TRBV7-3 and TRBJ2-7, with no clear D. Trimming took off 8 bases at V and 3 bases at J, with 8 bases between the two ends. CDR3 length equals 11 residues. CDR1 SGHTA and CDR2 FQGTGA come from the germline V gene. CDR3 DNA: TGTGCCAGCGGGGTGGGCTACGAGCAGTACTTC. It codes for CASGVGYEQYF.

The genes are TRBV2 and TRBJ1-5; the match to TRBD1 covers 7 bases. In germline, CDR1 is SNHLY, CDR2 FYNNEI. The CDR3 extends over 15 amino acids. The J segment lost 4 bases and the V segment lost 5 bases, leaving 8 bases of the junction unmatched. CDR3 in amino acids: CASSSRDRENQPQHF. DNA for the CDR3: TGTGCCAGCAGTTCCCGGGACAGAGAGAATCAGCCCCAGCATTTT.

The genes are TRBV2 and TRBJ1-5; 7 bases are a match to TRBD1. This CDR3 has 15 residues. Germline-derived CDR1 and CDR2 are SNHLY and FYNNEI. V was clipped by 6 bases and J by 0 bases; unmatched bases: 5. The CDR3 sequence is CASRGQTYSNQPQHF. CDR3 DNA: TGTGCCAGCAGGGGACAGACCTATAGCAATCAGCCCCAGCATTTT.

V gene TRBV6-1 combines with J gene TRBJ2-1, with TRBD2 matching 9 bases. This CDR3 has 14 residues. Germline V lookup: CDR1 MNHNS, CDR2 SASEGT. V was clipped by 7 bases and J by 6 bases; unmatched bases: 7. The DNA for the CDR3 is TGTGCCAGCATCCGGACTAGCGCGAGCAATGAGCAGTTCTTC. Its translation is CASIRTSASNEQFF.

The chain is built from TRBV27 and TRBJ2-1, with D unclear. V was cut by 5 bases and J by 4 bases, with 12 bases left in between. The V gene's germline CDR1 is MNHEY and CDR2 SMNVEV (reference sequence). The CDR3 has 14 residues. The DNA for the CDR3 is TGTGCCAGCAGTCCTCTCGGTACTTACAATGAGCAGTTCTTC. Its protein is CASSPLGTYNEQFF.

This sequence joins TRBV7-3 and TRBJ1-1; no clear D gene. The CDR3 runs to 13 residues. With 5 bases removed from V and 5 bases from J, the gap between germline ends came to 12 bases. The germline V gene has CDR1 SGHTA and CDR2 FQGTGA. This CDR3 reads CASSTGVGTEAFF. CDR3 nucleotide sequence: TGTGCCAGCAGCACCGGGGTTGGAACTGAAGCTTTCTTT.

The V call is TRBV7-2, the J call TRBJ1-5; no clear D gene. V dropped 5 bases and J dropped 6 bases, with 17 bases sitting between them. The CDR3 is 15 amino acids. The germline V gene has CDR1 SGHTA and CDR2 FQGNSA. In nucleotides, the CDR3 is TGTGCCAGCAGCCTCCTCCCCCAAACGAGTCAGCCCCAGCATTTT. Amino acid sequence: CASSLLPQTSQPQHF.

Only one count was recorded for this clone. This rearrangement joins TRBV18 to TRBJ2-1, with 8 positions matching TRBD1. The CDR3 runs 15 residues. Germline V lookup: CDR1 KGHSH, CDR2 LQKENI. The trim removed 2 bases at V and 7 bases at J, leaving 7 bases unmatched. As DNA, the CDR3 is TGTGCCAGCTCACCATCCGGGACAGGTGGGAATGAGCAGTTCTTC. Translation: CASSPSGTGGNEQFF.

This chain connects TRBV19 to TRBJ2-5, with 10 bases lining up with TRBD1. V shed 3 bases, J shed 1 base, and the junction held 2 bases outside the gene matches. Per the germline V gene, CDR1 is LNHDA and CDR2 is SQIVND (reference sequence). There are 15 residues in the CDR3. CDR3 sequence: CASSIGQGVQETQYF. The CDR3 bases are TGTGCCAGTAGTATTGGACAGGGGGTCCAAGAGACCCAGTACTTC.

This chain connects TRBV2 to TRBJ2-7, with 10 bases that match TRBD1. The CDR3 totals 14 residues. Germline loops: CDR1 SNHLY, CDR2 FYNNEI. V was clipped by 8 bases and J by 4 bases; unmatched bases: 8. The CDR3 DNA reads TGTGCCAGCGGCCGGGACAGGGGTATATACGAGCAGTACTTC. Amino acid sequence: CASGRDRGIYEQYF.

This chain connects TRBV29-1 to TRBJ1-1; no firm D call. Per the germline V gene, CDR1 is SQVTM and CDR2 is ANQGSEA. This CDR3 comprises 10 residues. V lost 4 bases to trimming and J lost 3 bases, with 3 bases between them. The CDR3 DNA follows: TGCAGCGTTGTGTACACTGAAGCTTTCTTT. Its protein is CSVVYTEAFF.

This CDR3 is CASSLVKGSVRTGELFF. The CDR3 DNA follows: TGTGCCAGCAGCTTGGTCAAGGGGAGCGTGAGGACCGGGGAGCTGTTTTTT. V and J are TRBV5-4 and TRBJ2-2; perhaps D is TRBD1 or TRBD2 (5 bases each). The CDR3 length is 17 residues. The V end was cut by 0 bases, the J end by 5 bases, with 17 bases between. Germline CDR1 and CDR2: SGHNT and YYREEE (reference sequence).

About this clone itself: Other DNA sequences in this specimen translate into the identical CDR3. This chain connects TRBV5-1 to TRBJ2-3, with D tentatively TRBD1 (6 bases). Trimming pared 0 bases from V and 0 bases from J, leaving 8 bases between. Per the germline V gene, CDR1 is SGHRS and CDR2 is YFSETQ. CDR3 size: 15 residues. The CDR3 nucleotides are TGCGCCAGCAGCTTGGAGAGGGGGAGCACAGATACGCAGTATTTT. Encoded protein: CASSLERGSTDTQYF.

V and J are TRBV6-5 and TRBJ2-7; D remains ambiguous. This CDR3 contains 12 residues. Germline assignment: CDR1 MNHEY and CDR2 SVGAGI. V lost 10 bases to trimming and J lost 3 bases, with 13 bases between them. The CDR3 DNA reads TGTGCCACCGGAACTCGACACTACGAGCAGTACTTC. This sequence encodes CATGTRHYEQYF.